Given below is one T cell receptor beta chain in context. Its antigen is still unknown. Libraries were prepared by immunoSEQ multiplex PCR; TCRdb keeps only in-frame clonotypes and omits some of them. This sample has about 130,000 clones; around 90% occur once, and the top ten carry 4.2%. Trimming removed 2 bases from V and 8 bases from J, with 9 bases in between. The CDR3 contains 11 residues. The germline gives CDR1 DFQATT, CDR2 SNEGSKA (reference sequence). The data stem from a study of T cell responses to AZD1222 COVID-19 vaccine. Whole-study results and caveats: Along spike, vaccine-associated CD4 TCRs were found throughout, with dominance at 160-218 and 743-854. Without day 14 samples, only post-peak T cell repertoires were studied. White British ancestry dominated among donors, who included more females, and clonal diversity was possibly underestimated. The breadth and depth of Spike-specific TCRs increased once two AZD1222 doses had been given.

This specimen was peripheral blood, taken on day 0 of AZD1222 vaccination. V gene TRBV20-1 combines with J gene TRBJ2-5; no firm D call. The clonotype originates from an adult in good health. CDR3 region: CSARQHSTQYF. The CDR3 nucleotides read TGCAGTGCTAGACAACACAGCACCCAGTACTTC.